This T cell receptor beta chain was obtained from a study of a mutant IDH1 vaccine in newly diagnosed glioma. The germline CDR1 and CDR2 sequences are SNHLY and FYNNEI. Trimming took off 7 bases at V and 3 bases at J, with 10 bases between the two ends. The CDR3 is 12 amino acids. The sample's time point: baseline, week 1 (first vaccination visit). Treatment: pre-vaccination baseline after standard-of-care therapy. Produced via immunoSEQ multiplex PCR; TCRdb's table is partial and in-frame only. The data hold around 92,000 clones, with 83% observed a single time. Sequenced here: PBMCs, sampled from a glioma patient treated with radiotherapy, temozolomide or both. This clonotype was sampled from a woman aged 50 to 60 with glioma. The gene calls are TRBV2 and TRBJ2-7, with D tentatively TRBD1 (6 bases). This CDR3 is CASTSDSYEQYF. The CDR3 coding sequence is TGTGCCAGCACCTCGGACAGCTACGAGCAGTACTTC. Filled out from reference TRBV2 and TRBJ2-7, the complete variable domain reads EPEVTQTPSHQVTQMGQEVILRCVPISNHLYFYWYRQILGQKVEFLVSFYNNEISEKSEIFDDQFSVERPDGSNFTLKIRSTKLEDSAMYFCASTSDSYEQYFGPGTRLTVT.